The clone carrying this TCR beta chain was picked up one time. Its antigen is as yet unknown. The sample belongs to a study of vaccination and CD4 T cells after COVID-19. As for the study in general: Six men and four women formed the convalescents, two being Hispanic. Overall study results and limits: Although the median of SARS-CoV-2-reactive clonotypes rose from approximately 21 to 38, the change was not significant. Spike mono-reactive status applied to 304 of 307 vaccine-specific clones in convalescent patients.

The CDR3 runs 16 residues. The ends were cut back, 4 bases at V and 6 bases at J, with 22 bases in the middle. Germline V gene data show CDR1 as MNHNS and CDR2 as SASEGT. The sample's treatment: roughly 10-day PBMC culture with coronavirus spike peptide pools or control peptides (ViraFEST assay). Sequenced with the Oncomine TCR Beta short-read assay was DNA taken from cultured CD4+ T cells. Via MiXCR, TCRdb re-called the PCR reads, giving one row per CDR3 protein. The profile shows around 16,000 distinct CDR3 sequences, 73% of them singletons. This sequence originates from a human donor who had recovered from COVID-19. Sequenced: CD4+ T cells from blood, cultured in vitro. V gene TRBV6-1 combines with J gene TRBJ2-7; D ambiguous. CDR3 amino acids: CASSVRRATPSSEQYF. The CDR3 nucleotides are TGTGCCAGCAGTGTAAGACGGGCTACTCCTTCGTCCGAGCAGTACTTC.